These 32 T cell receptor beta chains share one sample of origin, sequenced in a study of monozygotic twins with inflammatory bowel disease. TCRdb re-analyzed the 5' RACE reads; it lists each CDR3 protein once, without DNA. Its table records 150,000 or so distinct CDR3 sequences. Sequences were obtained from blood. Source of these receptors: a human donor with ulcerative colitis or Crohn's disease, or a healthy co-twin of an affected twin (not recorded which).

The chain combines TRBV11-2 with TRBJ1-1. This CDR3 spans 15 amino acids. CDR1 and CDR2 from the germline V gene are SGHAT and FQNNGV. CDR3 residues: CASSLDRDTNTEAFF. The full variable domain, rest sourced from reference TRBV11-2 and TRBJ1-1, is EAGVAQSPRYKIIEKRQSVAFWCNPISGHATLYWYQQILGQGPKLLIQFQNNGVVDDSQLPKDRFSAERLKGVDSTLKIQPAKLEDSAVYLCASSLDRDTNTEAFFGQGTRLTVV.

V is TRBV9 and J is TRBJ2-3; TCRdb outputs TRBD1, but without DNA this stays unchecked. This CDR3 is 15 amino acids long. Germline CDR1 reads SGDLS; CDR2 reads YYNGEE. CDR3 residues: CASSTDARDTDTQYF.

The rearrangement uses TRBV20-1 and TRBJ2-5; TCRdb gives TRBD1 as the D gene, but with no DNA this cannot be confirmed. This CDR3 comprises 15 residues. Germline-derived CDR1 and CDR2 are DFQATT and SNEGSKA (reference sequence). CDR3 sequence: CSARDLQGAGETQYF.

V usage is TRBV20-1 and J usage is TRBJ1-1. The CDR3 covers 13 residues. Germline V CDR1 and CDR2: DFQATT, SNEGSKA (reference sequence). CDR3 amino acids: CSAAGNMNTEAFF.

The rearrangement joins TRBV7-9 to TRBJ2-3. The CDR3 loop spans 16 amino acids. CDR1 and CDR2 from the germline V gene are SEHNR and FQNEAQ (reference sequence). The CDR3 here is CASSLAQAINTDTQYF.

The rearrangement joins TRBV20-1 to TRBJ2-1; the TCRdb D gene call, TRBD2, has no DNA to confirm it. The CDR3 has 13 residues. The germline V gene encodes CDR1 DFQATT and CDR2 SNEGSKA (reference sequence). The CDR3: CSALRLENNEQFF.

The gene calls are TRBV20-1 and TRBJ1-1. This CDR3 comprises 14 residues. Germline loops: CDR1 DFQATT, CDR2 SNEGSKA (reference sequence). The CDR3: CSTAAGDLDTEAFF.

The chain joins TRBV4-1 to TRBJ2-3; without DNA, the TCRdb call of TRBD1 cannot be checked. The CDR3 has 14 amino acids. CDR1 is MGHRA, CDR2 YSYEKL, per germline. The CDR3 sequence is CASSRTQSRDTQYF.

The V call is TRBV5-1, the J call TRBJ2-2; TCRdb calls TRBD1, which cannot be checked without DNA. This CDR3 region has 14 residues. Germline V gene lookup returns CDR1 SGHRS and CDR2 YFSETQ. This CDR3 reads CASRRGTETGELFF.

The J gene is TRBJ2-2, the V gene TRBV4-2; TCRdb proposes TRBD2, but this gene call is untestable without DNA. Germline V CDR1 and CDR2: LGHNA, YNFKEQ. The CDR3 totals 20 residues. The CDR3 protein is CASSQVDLRSGSLAIGELFF.

The CDR3 loop reads CASSLPSGSRGFIGELFF. This chain connects TRBV28 to TRBJ2-2; TCRdb lists TRBD2, though no DNA is available to test this call. The length of the CDR3 is 18 residues. In germline, CDR1 is MDHEN, CDR2 SYDVKM.

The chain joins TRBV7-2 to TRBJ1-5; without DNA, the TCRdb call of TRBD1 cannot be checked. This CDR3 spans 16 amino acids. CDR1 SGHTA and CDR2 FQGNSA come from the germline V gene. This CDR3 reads CASSPPGQGVGQPQHF.

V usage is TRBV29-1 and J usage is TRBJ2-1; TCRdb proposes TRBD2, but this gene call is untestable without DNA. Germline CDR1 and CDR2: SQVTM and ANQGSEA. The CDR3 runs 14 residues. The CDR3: CSVLGTWSYNEQFF.

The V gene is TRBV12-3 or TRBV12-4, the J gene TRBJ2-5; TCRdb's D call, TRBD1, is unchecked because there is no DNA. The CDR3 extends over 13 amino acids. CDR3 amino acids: CASSLVAGETQYF.

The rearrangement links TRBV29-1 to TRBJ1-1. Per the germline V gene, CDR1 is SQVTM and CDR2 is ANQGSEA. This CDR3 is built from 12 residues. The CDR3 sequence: CSVDISNTEAFF.

The CDR3 loop reads CASSFGLAGGRGNEQFF. The rearrangement joins TRBV7-9 to TRBJ2-1; TCRdb lists TRBD2, though no DNA is available to test this call. CDR1 is SEHNR, CDR2 FQNEAQ, per germline (reference sequence). The CDR3 totals 17 residues.

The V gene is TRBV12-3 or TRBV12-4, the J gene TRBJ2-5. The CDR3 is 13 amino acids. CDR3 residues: CASSLAEQETQYF.

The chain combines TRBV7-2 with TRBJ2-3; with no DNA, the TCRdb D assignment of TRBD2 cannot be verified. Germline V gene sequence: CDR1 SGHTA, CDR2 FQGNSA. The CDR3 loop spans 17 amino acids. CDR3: CASSLFGGLAGVDTQYF.

CDR3 amino acids: CASSLFPRITDTQYF. The V call is TRBV7-8, the J call TRBJ2-3. The CDR3 totals 15 residues. Germline V gives CDR1 SGHVS, CDR2 FQNEAQ.

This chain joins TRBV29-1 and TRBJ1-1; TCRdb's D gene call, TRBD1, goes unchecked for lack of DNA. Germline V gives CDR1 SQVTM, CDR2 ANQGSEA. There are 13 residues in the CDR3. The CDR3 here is CSVDGATNTEAFF. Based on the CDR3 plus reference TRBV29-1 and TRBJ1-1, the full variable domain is SAVISQKPSRDICQRGTSLTIQCQVDSQVTMMFWYRQQPGQSLTLIATANQGSEATYESGFVIDKFPISRPNLTFSTLTVSNMSPEDSSIYLCSVDGATNTEAFFGQGTRLTVV.

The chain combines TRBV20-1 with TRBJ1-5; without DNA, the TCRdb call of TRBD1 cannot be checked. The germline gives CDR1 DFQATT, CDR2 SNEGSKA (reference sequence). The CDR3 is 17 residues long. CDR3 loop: CSAREARGTVFDQPQHF.

CDR3 region: CASSLRDRNSPLHF. This chain links TRBV12-3 or TRBV12-4 with TRBJ1-6; TCRdb picks TRBD1, but there is no DNA to check that call. The CDR3 covers 14 residues.

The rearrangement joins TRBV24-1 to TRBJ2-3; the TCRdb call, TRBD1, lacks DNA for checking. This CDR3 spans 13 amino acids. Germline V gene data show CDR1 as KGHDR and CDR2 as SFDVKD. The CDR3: CATRLSGGDTQYF.

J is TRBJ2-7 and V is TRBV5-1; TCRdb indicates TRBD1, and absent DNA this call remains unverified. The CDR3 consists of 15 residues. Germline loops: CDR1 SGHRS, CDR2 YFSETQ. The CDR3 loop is CASSLVSSAHYEQYF.

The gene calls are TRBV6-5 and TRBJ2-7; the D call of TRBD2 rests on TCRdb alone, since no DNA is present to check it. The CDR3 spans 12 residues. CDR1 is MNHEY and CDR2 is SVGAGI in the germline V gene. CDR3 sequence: CASSSTSGKQYF.

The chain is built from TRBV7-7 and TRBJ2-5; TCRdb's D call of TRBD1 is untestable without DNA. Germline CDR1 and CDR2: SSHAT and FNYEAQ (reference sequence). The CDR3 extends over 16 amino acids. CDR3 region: CASSSTPRTGKETQYF.

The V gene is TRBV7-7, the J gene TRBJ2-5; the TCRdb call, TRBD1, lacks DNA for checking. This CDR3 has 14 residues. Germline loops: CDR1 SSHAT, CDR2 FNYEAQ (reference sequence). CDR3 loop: CASSPNPGRETQYF. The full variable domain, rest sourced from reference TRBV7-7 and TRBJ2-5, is GAGVSQSPRYKVTKRGQDVTLRCDPISSHATLYWYQQALGQGPEFLTYFNYEAQPDKSGLPSDRFSAERPEGSISTLTIQRTEQRDSAMYRCASSPNPGRETQYFGPGTRLLVL.

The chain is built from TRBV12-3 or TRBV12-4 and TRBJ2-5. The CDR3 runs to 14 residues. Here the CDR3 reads CASSLKASHETQYF.

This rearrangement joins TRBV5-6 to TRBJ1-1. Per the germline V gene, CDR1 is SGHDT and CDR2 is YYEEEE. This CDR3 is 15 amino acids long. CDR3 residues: CASSWAAVRGTEAFF.

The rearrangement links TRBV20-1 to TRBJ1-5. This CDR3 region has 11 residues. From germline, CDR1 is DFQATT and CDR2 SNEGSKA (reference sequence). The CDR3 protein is CSAREAQPQHF.

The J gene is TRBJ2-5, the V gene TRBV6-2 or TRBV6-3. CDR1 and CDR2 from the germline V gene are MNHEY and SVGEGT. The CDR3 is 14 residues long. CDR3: CASSYSEIQETQYF.

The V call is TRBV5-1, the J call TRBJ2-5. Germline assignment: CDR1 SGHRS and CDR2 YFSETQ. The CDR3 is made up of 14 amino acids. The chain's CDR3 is CASSFAATQETQYF.